The 29 T cell receptor beta chains reported below all come from one sample, sequenced in a study of T cells in localized non-small cell lung cancer. The data were produced by immunoSEQ multiplex PCR, yet TCRdb's version contains in-frame clones alone and is incomplete. The repertoire holds roughly 61,000 clones, about four fifths seen once, with 4.7% in the top ten. This specimen was PBMCs, taken before any cancer treatment. The receptors derive from a man aged 35-75 years with stage II lung adenocarcinoma.

The rearrangement joins TRBV29-1 to TRBJ1-1; 10 bases fit TRBD1. V lost 6 bases to trimming and J lost 7 bases; unmatched junction nucleotides: 5. Germline V gene lookup returns CDR1 SQVTM and CDR2 ANQGSEA. There are 12 residues in the CDR3. Here the CDR3 reads CSVDRGRNEAFF. CDR3 sequence (DNA): TGCAGCGTCGACAGGGGGCGGAATGAAGCTTTCTTT.

The V call is TRBV11-3, the J call TRBJ2-7, with 12 bases lining up with TRBD1. V lost 6 bases to trimming and J lost 4 bases; unmatched junction nucleotides: 4. Germline V gene data show CDR1 as SGHNT and CDR2 as YENEEA. The CDR3 is 14 residues long. CDR3 sequence reads: CASRSGQGAYEQYF. The CDR3 coding sequence is TGTGCCAGCAGGTCGGGACAGGGGGCTTACGAGCAGTACTTC. Full variable domain (rest looked up from reference TRBV11-3 and TRBJ2-7): EAGVVQSPRYKIIEKKQPVAFWCNPISGHNTLYWYLQNLGQGPELLIRYENEEAVDDSQLPKDRFSAERLKGVDSTLKIQPAELGDSAVYLCASRSGQGAYEQYFGPGTRLTVT.

As DNA, the CDR3 is TGTGCCACCAGCCGCCCCCCCACAGGGACTAGCACAGATACGCAGTATTTT. It yields the protein CATSRPPTGTSTDTQYF. J is TRBJ2-3 and V is TRBV15; possibly TRBD1 or TRBD2 for D (6 bases each). The germline gives CDR1 LNHNV, CDR2 YYDKDF (reference sequence). Deletions cut 5 bases from V and 0 bases from J, with 18 bases between. The CDR3 covers 17 residues.

V gene TRBV19 combines with J gene TRBJ2-5; the D is unclear. V lost 8 bases and J 1 base, leaving 5 bases between the germline ends. This CDR3 has 11 amino acids. Germline loops: CDR1 LNHDA, CDR2 SQIVND (reference sequence). CDR3 region: CASRSQETQYF. The CDR3 DNA is TGTGCCAGTCGTTCCCAAGAGACCCAGTACTTC.

The chain combines TRBV10-3 with TRBJ1-4, with D tentatively TRBD1 (5 bases). Germline lookup yields CDR1 ENHRY and CDR2 SYGVKD. V gave up 8 bases and J gave up 4 bases, with 11 bases separating them. The CDR3 runs to 13 residues. CDR3 residues: CAISQGLNEKLFF. CDR3 in DNA: TGTGCCATCTCGCAGGGCCTTAATGAAAAACTGTTTTTT.

This chain uses TRBV29-1 with TRBJ1-2; D is unclear. The V gene lost 4 bases and the J gene lost 8 bases, with 14 bases spanning the gap. Germline assignment: CDR1 SQVTM and CDR2 ANQGSEA. There are 12 residues in the CDR3. In nucleotides, the CDR3 is TGCAGCGTTGGGGCCCCTGAGCGGGGCTACACCTTC. It is translated as CSVGAPERGYTF.

The chain uses TRBV13 and TRBJ2-3, with D tentatively TRBD1 (6 bases). Germline V gene sequence: CDR1 PRHDT, CDR2 FYEKMQ (reference sequence). The CDR3 is 15 amino acids. The V and J ends lost 1 base and 2 bases respectively, with 10 bases between them. The chain's CDR3 is CASSLVGQYTDTQYF. The CDR3 DNA sequence: TGTGCCAGCAGCTTAGTTGGACAGTACACAGATACGCAGTATTTT.

This rearrangement joins TRBV7-3 to TRBJ2-3, with TRBD2 matching over 13 bases. Germline trimming cut 5 bases from V and 3 bases from J; bases unmatched to any gene: 8. Germline-derived CDR1 and CDR2 are SGHTA and FQGTGA. The CDR3 totals 17 residues. The CDR3: CASSPSGLAGRTDTQYF. Here the CDR3 DNA reads TGTGCCAGCAGCCCCTCGGGACTAGCGGGAAGGACAGATACGCAGTATTTT.

The gene calls are TRBV19 and TRBJ1-2; 8 bases are shared with TRBD1. Germline V gives CDR1 LNHDA, CDR2 SQIVND (reference sequence). This CDR3 spans 14 amino acids. Trimming took 1 base from V and 4 from J; bases not matched to a gene: 2. CDR3 in amino acids: CASSIGQGPYGYTF. For the CDR3, the DNA is TGTGCCAGTAGTATAGGACAGGGGCCCTATGGCTACACCTTC.

This rearrangement joins TRBV6-4 to TRBJ2-7, with 8 bases aligning to TRBD1. This CDR3 contains 15 residues. Trimming removed 0 bases from V and 1 base from J; junction bases left unmatched: 2. Germline CDR1 MRHNA, CDR2 SNTAGT. The CDR3 loop is CASSDSGTGSYEQYF. The CDR3 nucleotides are TGTGCCAGCAGTGACTCGGGGACAGGTTCCTACGAGCAGTACTTC.

J is TRBJ2-7 and V is TRBV4-2; D gene unclear. The CDR3 is 14 amino acids. Between the trimmed V and J ends, which lost 1 base and 1 base, there was a span of 8 bases. Looked up from germline, CDR1 is LGHNA and CDR2 is YNFKEQ. The DNA of the CDR3 is TGTGCCAGCAGCCAAGCAAAACAGTCCTACGAGCAGTACTTC. It codes for CASSQAKQSYEQYF.

This clone was observed a single time. This rearrangement joins TRBV5-1 to TRBJ2-1, with 8 bases identical to TRBD2. Germline CDR1 reads SGHRS; CDR2 reads YFSETQ. The CDR3 has 15 residues. J gave up 10 bases and V 4 bases, and 13 bases lay outside the gene matches. In nucleotides, the CDR3 is TGCGCCAGCAGCGGGCCGACTAGCGTCGCGGGGGAGCAGTTCTTC. This encodes CASSGPTSVAGEQFF.

This clone occurred once. The chain has TRBV5-1 and TRBJ2-3, with 9 nucleotides matching TRBD1. V shed 2 bases and J 0 bases; nucleotides not matched to a gene: 4. This CDR3 is built from 16 residues. CDR1 SGHRS and CDR2 YFSETQ come from the germline V gene. For the CDR3, the DNA is TGCGCCAGCAGCTTATGGACAGGGGAAAGCACAGATACGCAGTATTTT. Its translation: CASSLWTGESTDTQYF.

The CDR3 here is CASSLDLAANTEAFF. In DNA form, the CDR3 reads TGCGCCAGCAGCTTGGACCTGGCAGCGAACACTGAAGCTTTCTTT. The chain is built from TRBV5-1 and TRBJ1-1; D call uncertain. The length of the CDR3 is 15 residues. CDR1 and CDR2 (germline): SGHRS, YFSETQ. Trimming took 0 bases from V and 1 from J, leaving 10 bases between them.

This CDR3 is CASSLTSGDEQYF. CDR3 sequence (DNA): TGTGCCAGCTCACTCACTTCGGGCGACGAGCAGTACTTC. The chain uses TRBV18 and TRBJ2-7; no clear D gene. The germline V gene has CDR1 KGHSH and CDR2 LQKENI. The CDR3 covers 13 residues. V lost 4 bases and J 5 bases, leaving 12 bases between the germline ends.

The genes are TRBV30 and TRBJ1-2; weak D call: TRBD1 (6 bases). Germline CDR1 and CDR2: GTSNPN and SVGIG (reference sequence). CDR3 length: 11 amino acids. Between the trimmed V and J ends, which lost 2 bases and 11 bases, there was a span of 12 bases. CDR3: CAWSLQGSYTF. DNA of the CDR3: TGTGCCTGGAGTTTACAGGGTAGTTACACCTTC.

The chain recombines TRBV19 with TRBJ1-1; D might be TRBD1 (5 bases). Germline V CDR1 and CDR2: LNHDA, SQIVND (reference sequence). The CDR3 is made up of 12 amino acids. Trimming took off 5 bases at V and 7 bases at J, with 11 bases between the two ends. CDR3 bases: TGTGCCAGTAGTTCGAGACAGAGTGAAGCTTTCTTT. Amino acids: CASSSRQSEAFF.

This rearrangement joins TRBV12-5 to TRBJ1-2, with unresolved D. V gave up 5 bases and J gave up 6 bases, with 25 bases separating them. Germline-derived CDR1 and CDR2 are LGHNT and FRNRAP. The CDR3 extends over 17 amino acids. CDR3 DNA: TGTGCTAGTGGTACACCACTCATCCGGGGAGGGAGGCATGGCTACACCTTC. It specifies CASGTPLIRGGRHGYTF.

Of note for this clone: Other nucleotide sequences in the sample specify the same CDR3. V usage is TRBV5-1 and J usage is TRBJ1-1; D possibly corresponds to TRBD1 (5 bases). Germline values: CDR1 SGHRS, CDR2 YFSETQ. V was shortened by 0 bases and J by 0 bases, with 12 bases between the two germline ends. The length of the CDR3 is 16 residues. The CDR3 bases are TGCGCCAGCAGCTTGGTTACAGGTAGGGTGAACACTGAAGCTTTCTTT. Translated, it gives CASSLVTGRVNTEAFF.

The chain combines TRBV5-6 with TRBJ2-3; 8 bases fit TRBD1. CDR1 and CDR2 from the germline V gene are SGHDT and YYEEEE. This CDR3 is 16 amino acids long. Trimming cost V 2 bases and J 1 base; bases outside gene matches: 6. This CDR3 is CASSLTGGVGTDTQYF. In DNA form, the CDR3 reads TGTGCCAGCAGCTTAACAGGGGGTGTCGGCACAGATACGCAGTATTTT.

Points on this clone: One end of the junction is discordant with germline, which a read error may explain. J is TRBJ2-7 and V is TRBV11-3; D not resolved. Germline V gives CDR1 SGHNT, CDR2 YENEEA. The CDR3 contains 14 residues. The DNA for the CDR3 is TGTGCCAGCAGCTTAGATATAAGCTCCAACGAGCAGTACTTC. Translated: CASSLDISSNEQYF.

The V gene is TRBV7-8, the J gene TRBJ1-1, with D uncertain. Per the germline V gene, CDR1 is SGHVS and CDR2 is FQNEAQ. V gave up 3 bases and J gave up 6 bases, with 5 bases separating them. CDR3 size: 11 residues. For the CDR3, the DNA is TGTGCCAGCAGCTTGGTGGCTGAAGCTTTCTTT. It translates to CASSLVAEAFF.

The rearrangement uses TRBV6-6 and TRBJ1-5; D is unclear. In germline, CDR1 is MNHNY, CDR2 SVGAGI (reference sequence). The CDR3 consists of 13 residues. Trimming took off 0 bases at V and 11 bases at J, with 11 bases between the two ends. Here the CDR3 reads CASSYSNPVAQHF. The CDR3 nucleotides read TGTGCCAGCAGTTACTCGAACCCAGTAGCCCAGCATTTT.

This chain joins TRBV5-4 and TRBJ2-7; D is undetermined. Germline V CDR1 and CDR2: SGHNT, YYREEE (reference sequence). Trimming shortened V by 4 bases and J by 3 bases, and 17 bases separated the two germline ends. CDR3 size: 15 residues. CDR3 residues: CASSPGPRQLYEQYF. The CDR3 DNA follows: TGTGCCAGCAGCCCCGGACCGCGGCAACTCTACGAGCAGTACTTC.

The CDR3 spells CASSSGDSYDGYTF. For the CDR3, the DNA is TGTGCCAGCAGTTCCGGGGACTCTTACGATGGCTACACCTTC. This sequence joins TRBV6-5 and TRBJ1-2, with D possibly matching TRBD1 (5 bases). V lost 4 bases, J lost 6 bases, and 15 bases lay in between. Per germline, CDR1 MNHEY and CDR2 SVGAGI. This CDR3 region has 14 residues.

This clone was seen a few times. CDR3 in DNA: TGTGCCAGCCTTATACTAAGGGGGCTAGCGGGAGCGGAGACCCAGTACTTC. Amino acid sequence: CASLILRGLAGAETQYF. The chain combines TRBV2 with TRBJ2-5, with 10 bases identical to TRBD2. The CDR3 consists of 17 residues. CDR1 and CDR2 (germline): SNHLY, FYNNEI. Trimming removed 8 bases from V and 5 bases from J; junction bases left unmatched: 17.

The chain links TRBV30 to TRBJ1-1; a possible D gene is TRBD1 (6 bases). Trimming took off 5 bases at V and 7 bases at J, with 11 bases between the two ends. CDR1 GTSNPN and CDR2 SVGIG come from the germline V gene (reference sequence). The CDR3 runs to 11 residues. The CDR3 reads CAWSGAGEAFF. CDR3 DNA sequence: TGTGCCTGGTCGGGGGCAGGTGAAGCTTTCTTT.

The chain recombines TRBV4-3 with TRBJ1-2; 10 nucleotides align to TRBD1. Germline V CDR1 and CDR2: LGHNA, YSLEER. The ends lost 1 base at V and 4 bases at J; junction bases unmatched: 6. This CDR3 spans 16 amino acids. The DNA of the CDR3 is TGCGCCAGCAGCCAAGGCCGGGACAGGGGCGTCTATGGCTACACCTTC. The encoded protein is CASSQGRDRGVYGYTF.

Written as DNA, the CDR3 is TGTGCCAGCAGTCTAGGGCAGGGTAATGAAAAACTGTTTTTT. Protein sequence: CASSLGQGNEKLFF. This chain connects TRBV6-1 to TRBJ1-4; tentative D call: TRBD1 (5 bases). This CDR3 is built from 14 residues. V lost 5 bases to trimming and J lost 4 bases, with 11 bases between them. Germline assignment: CDR1 MNHNS and CDR2 SASEGT.